This entry is about one TCR beta chain. Its antigen remains unidentified. Most PBMC samples had 480 ng input DNA in six replicates. Profiled with immunoSEQ multiplex PCR; TCRdb holds only in-frame clones, not every one. The sample yields approximately 9,500 clones, just under 70% seen once. Time point here: after neoadjuvant nivolumab, at surgical resection. The data were taken from a study of neoadjuvant anti-PD-1 for oral cavity cancer. Study-level background: Patients without progression received a fourth nivolumab dose around day 43, then surgical resection on days 50-56.

General observations from the study: Higher pretreatment Treg/Th17 ratios tracked higher pretreatment blood clonality.

This specimen was PBMCs, taken after nivolumab (anti-PD-1) treatment. This receptor was obtained from a person aged 40-85 years with oral cavity squamous cell carcinoma.

The CDR3 is CASSLLGTGVDTQYF. The CDR3, as DNA: TGCGCCAGCAGCTTACTTGGGACAGGGGTAGATACGCAGTATTTT. The V and J genes are TRBV5-1 and TRBJ2-3; 10 bases map to TRBD1. Germline assignment: CDR1 SGHRS and CDR2 YFSETQ. This CDR3 comprises 15 residues. J was trimmed by 5 bases and V by 2 bases; bases with no gene match: 5.